Each of the 11 T cell receptor beta chains below was sequenced from the same sample in a study of T cell changes during pregnancy in multiple sclerosis. Measured with immunoSEQ multiplex PCR; TCRdb has only the in-frame clones, and not every one. The repertoire holds 30,000 to 35,000 clones, with about nine tenths as singletons. Here the sequenced sample was CD8+ T cells from peripheral blood mononuclear cells, taken before pregnancy. The receptors were gathered from a female donor with multiple sclerosis, enrolled in a pregnancy study.

The chain links TRBV23-1 to TRBJ2-6, with TRBD1 matching over 9 bases. TRBV23-1 belongs to the ORF category, with a function that is uncertain. The ends lost 6 bases at V and 2 bases at J; junction bases unmatched: 8. The CDR3 has 17 amino acids. In DNA, the CDR3 is TGCGCCAGCAGGAACACAACAGGGGGCGCTGGGGCCAACGTCCTGACTTTC. Protein: CASRNTTGGAGANVLTF.

This sequence joins TRBV19 and TRBJ2-1; TRBD1 might be the D (6 bases). The V gene's germline CDR1 is LNHDA and CDR2 SQIVND (reference sequence). This CDR3 region has 11 residues. Between the trimmed V and J ends, which lost 3 bases and 13 bases, there was a span of 10 bases. CDR3: CASSMGTIQFF. The CDR3 DNA sequence: TGTGCCAGTAGTATGGGGACAATTCAGTTCTTC.

The chain combines TRBV19 with TRBJ2-4, with TRBD1 matching 7 bases. This CDR3 is 17 amino acids long. Germline CDR1 LNHDA, CDR2 SQIVND (reference sequence). Trimming at V came to 5 bases and at J to 0 bases, leaving 10 bases not matched to a gene. As DNA, the CDR3 is TGTGCCAGTAGTTCCGGGACAGTCAACCTAGCCAAAAACATTCAGTACTTC. Translated, it gives CASSSGTVNLAKNIQYF.

This chain connects TRBV6-1 to TRBJ2-7, with 10 bases fitting TRBD1. Losses at the gene ends were 1 base for V and 1 base for J; bases not matched to a gene: 4. In germline, CDR1 is MNHNS, CDR2 SASEGT. The CDR3 sequence is 16 residues long. CDR3 region: CASSEEGQGTSYEQYF. As DNA, the CDR3 is TGTGCCAGCAGTGAAGAGGGACAGGGGACTTCCTACGAGCAGTACTTC.

This chain joins TRBV4-3 and TRBJ1-3, with a possible D match to TRBD1 (5 bases). The CDR3 sequence is 15 residues long. V lost 1 base and J 4 bases, leaving 11 bases between the germline ends. From germline, CDR1 is LGHNA and CDR2 YSLEER. The CDR3 DNA reads as TGCGCCAGCAGCCAAGGGCAGGGAGGAGGAAACACCATATATTTT. Its translation: CASSQGQGGGNTIYF.

The gene calls are TRBV6-5 and TRBJ2-7; 10 bases are shared with TRBD1. Losses at the gene ends were 5 bases for V and 4 bases for J; bases not matched to a gene: 8. Germline values: CDR1 MNHEY, CDR2 SVGAGI. This CDR3 region has 15 residues. The CDR3 DNA follows: TGTGCCAGCAGTCCCTTCGGGACAGGGGCATACGAGCAGTACTTC. Translating it yields CASSPFGTGAYEQYF.

The chain couples TRBV11-3 to TRBJ2-7; D remains ambiguous. Germline values: CDR1 SGHNT, CDR2 YENEEA. This CDR3 spans 13 amino acids. Trimming stripped 2 bases from V and 3 bases from J, with 8 bases between. CDR3: CASSLSPSYEQYF. The CDR3 DNA sequence: TGTGCCAGCAGCTTATCCCCCAGCTACGAGCAGTACTTC.

The V gene is TRBV10-3, the J gene TRBJ1-2; D is perhaps TRBD1 (6 bases). The germline V gene encodes CDR1 ENHRY and CDR2 SYGVKD. Deletions cut 6 bases from V and 7 bases from J, with 9 bases between. The CDR3 contains 11 residues. The CDR3 sequence is CAIRDSSGYTF. CDR3 bases: TGTGCCATCAGGGACAGCTCTGGCTACACCTTC.

This clone was observed a single time. This chain links TRBV6-1 with TRBJ1-1; the D gene is possibly TRBD1 (5 bases). The CDR3 is 14 amino acids. Trimming left V 7 bases short and J 1 base short, with 13 bases between. Germline CDR1 MNHNS, CDR2 SASEGT. The CDR3 sequence is CASKYSGENTEAFF. The CDR3 bases are TGTGCCAGCAAGTATTCGGGGGAGAACACTGAAGCTTTCTTT.

The genes are TRBV27 and TRBJ2-5; 7 bases line up with TRBD1. Losses at the gene ends were 3 bases for V and 5 bases for J; bases not matched to a gene: 12. Germline lookup yields CDR1 MNHEY and CDR2 SMNVEV (reference sequence). This CDR3 spans 16 amino acids. The CDR3 region has the DNA TGTGCCAGCAGTTTGACAGGGTTCGGGGCAGGGGAGACCCAGTACTTC. As protein: CASSLTGFGAGETQYF.

The J gene is TRBJ1-3, the V gene TRBV6-1, with D unresolved. Germline V gene lookup returns CDR1 MNHNS and CDR2 SASEGT. V lost 2 bases and J 4 bases, leaving 15 bases between the germline ends. The CDR3 is 16 amino acids. DNA of the CDR3: TGTGCCAGCAGTGAATTATTTGGGGAGTCCGGAAACACCATATATTTT. It encodes CASSELFGESGNTIYF.